The next 9 T cell receptor beta chains were all read from a single sample in a study of T cell responses to AZD1222 COVID-19 vaccine. Sequencing was performed with immunoSEQ multiplex PCR; in TCRdb, only in-frame clones are kept and a portion is missing. Here the sample spans about 110,000 clones, 85% to 90% being singletons. Specimen: peripheral blood, collected on day 0 of AZD1222 vaccination. The receptors were gathered from an adult in good health.

The chain couples TRBV27 to TRBJ1-4; D may be TRBD1 (5 bases). The CDR3 spans 15 residues. Germline V gene lookup returns CDR1 MNHEY and CDR2 SMNVEV (reference sequence). V shed 5 bases and J shed 4 bases, with 14 bases lying between them. The CDR3 is CASSTQGWGNEKLFF. The CDR3 bases are TGTGCCAGCAGTACCCAGGGATGGGGTAATGAAAAACTGTTTTTT.

This chain joins TRBV6-5 and TRBJ1-2; no definite D call. This CDR3 is built from 14 residues. V was trimmed by 7 bases and J by 4 bases, leaving 16 bases between them. The germline V gene encodes CDR1 MNHEY and CDR2 SVGAGI. The CDR3 sequence is CASTRNKDRYGYTF. For the CDR3, the DNA is TGTGCCAGCACCCGAAATAAGGACCGCTATGGCTACACCTTC.

The chain employs TRBV12-3 or TRBV12-4 and TRBJ1-1, with a possible D match to TRBD1 (6 bases). The CDR3 contains 13 residues. Trimming stripped 7 bases from V and 7 bases from J, with 16 bases between. The CDR3 sequence is CASTKDGQSEAFF. In DNA form, the CDR3 reads TGTGCCAGCACCAAGGACGGACAGAGTGAAGCTTTCTTT.

The chain carries TRBV5-6 and TRBJ1-5, with D possibly matching TRBD1 (5 bases). CDR1 and CDR2 (germline): SGHDT, YYEEEE. The length of the CDR3 is 16 residues. Trimming removed 0 bases from V and 5 bases from J, with 15 bases in between. CDR3 loop: CASSLGGLARDQPQHF. Written as DNA, the CDR3 is TGTGCCAGCAGCTTGGGGGGACTGGCGCGGGATCAGCCCCAGCATTTT.

The chain uses TRBV7-2 and TRBJ2-2, with D unclear. Trimming cost V 2 bases and J 3 bases, with 4 bases left between them. The CDR3 covers 13 residues. Germline CDR1 is SGHTA and CDR2 is FQGNSA. CDR3 in DNA: TGTGCCAGCAGCTTATCCCACACCGGGGAGCTGTTTTTT. It yields the protein CASSLSHTGELFF.

The rearrangement joins TRBV5-1 to TRBJ2-3, with 14 bases aligning to TRBD2. CDR3 length: 19 residues. The germline V gene encodes CDR1 SGHRS and CDR2 YFSETQ. The V and J ends lost 2 bases and 1 base, in that order; junction bases with no gene match: 9. CDR3 coding DNA: TGCGCCAGCAGCTTACAACCGGGGACTAGCGGGGGCCGCACAGATACGCAGTATTTT. This sequence encodes CASSLQPGTSGGRTDTQYF.

The chain joins TRBV19 to TRBJ1-2; 7 nucleotides line up with TRBD1. Losses at the gene ends were 7 bases for V and 4 bases for J; bases not matched to a gene: 9. The CDR3 is made up of 14 amino acids. CDR1 is LNHDA, CDR2 SQIVND, per germline (reference sequence). The CDR3 sequence is CASTPPPGGYGYTF. In nucleotides, the CDR3 is TGTGCCAGTACTCCCCCCCCAGGGGGCTATGGCTACACCTTC.

The chain employs TRBV19 and TRBJ2-5; D is perhaps TRBD1 (6 bases). Germline V gene lookup returns CDR1 LNHDA and CDR2 SQIVND (reference sequence). The CDR3 contains 15 residues. Between the trimmed V and J ends, which lost 3 bases and 4 bases, there was a span of 15 bases. This CDR3 is CASSIQGNNLETQYF. CDR3 sequence (DNA): TGTGCCAGTAGTATCCAGGGGAACAACCTAGAGACCCAGTACTTC.

In the case of this clone: Since the CDR3 does not end with the conserved phenylalanine or tryptophan, this likely comes from a read error. It is unclear where the CDR3 begins or ends on the DNA, so no DNA is shown, and the CDR3 is as TCRdb lists it. The rearrangement uses TRBV5-1 and TRBJ1-1; the tabulated D call, TRBD1, remains unverified against the DNA. Germline lookup yields CDR1 SGHRS and CDR2 YFSETQ. The CDR3 length is 11 residues, termini included. The CDR3 here is CASREGEGQGL.